This entry lists 11 T cell receptor beta chains sequenced from one sample in a study of blood T cell repertoires in COVID-19 (dated by TCRdb to the early 2020s). The library was prepared using the immunoSEQ multiplex PCR assay. TCRdb took over this immuneACCESS table, retaining in-frame rearrangements with V and J assigned. Such tables are incomplete; in checked studies, under half of the missing clones stem from an unresolved V gene, and the remainder is unexplained. The sample yields about 70,000 clones; 90% were counted once. Of the sample, approximately 1.6% is held by the ten largest clones. Sample: peripheral blood. The source is a man aged 50 to 59 with acute or convalescent COVID-19.

This chain links TRBV28 with TRBJ2-2; D uncertain. The germline V gene has CDR1 MDHEN and CDR2 SYDVKM. This CDR3 spans 16 amino acids. Trimming removed 5 bases from V and 0 bases from J, with 13 bases in between. The CDR3 DNA reads TGTGCCAGCAGTCGGCTGCCCAGCGCGAACACCGGGGAGCTGTTTTTT. Translation gives CASSRLPSANTGELFF. The full variable domain, in which reference TRBV28 and TRBJ2-2 provide the parts outside the CDR3, is DVKVTQSSRYLVKRTGEKVFLECVQDMDHENMFWYRQDPGLGLRLIYFSYDVKMKEKGDIPEGYSVSREKKERFSLILESASTNQTSMYLCASSRLPSANTGELFFGEGSRLTVL.

The chain is built from TRBV18 and TRBJ2-7, with 8 bases aligning to TRBD2. Trimming took 0 bases from V and 3 from J; bases not matched to a gene: 1. The CDR3 contains 14 residues. Germline CDR1 is KGHSH and CDR2 is LQKENI. CDR3 bases: TGTGCCAGCTCACCACCTAGCGGGGACTACGAGCAGTACTTC. Translated: CASSPPSGDYEQYF.

This chain connects TRBV6-5 to TRBJ1-5; 11 nucleotides align to TRBD1. The V segment lost 5 bases and the J segment 15 bases; nucleotides outside the gene matches: 9. The CDR3 has 13 residues. Germline CDR1 MNHEY, CDR2 SVGAGI. The CDR3 bases are TGTGCCAGCAGTCCCACCTGGGACAGGGGGTTGCATTTT. Protein sequence: CASSPTWDRGLHF.

This clone was observed a few times. V is TRBV28 and J is TRBJ2-3, with 12 nucleotides matching TRBD1. The CDR3 extends over 16 amino acids. V was pared by 2 bases and J by 4 bases, with 4 bases of the junction left unmatched. Per germline, CDR1 MDHEN and CDR2 SYDVKM. CDR3 residues: CASSLRGTGGPDTQYF. The CDR3 region has the DNA TGTGCCAGCAGTTTAAGAGGGACAGGGGGCCCAGATACGCAGTATTTT.

V gene TRBV6-5 combines with J gene TRBJ2-7; no clear D. Trimming took 6 bases from V and 4 from J, leaving 10 bases between them. The germline V gene encodes CDR1 MNHEY and CDR2 SVGAGI. The CDR3 spans 12 residues. CDR3 residues: CASRVTAYEQYV. The CDR3 bases are TGTGCCAGCAGAGTCACCGCGTACGAGCAGTACGTC.

This clone occurred once. The V and J genes are TRBV19 and TRBJ2-2; no definite D call. Trimming shortened V by 3 bases and J by 1 base, and 12 bases separated the two germline ends. The length of the CDR3 is 16 residues. The germline V gene encodes CDR1 LNHDA and CDR2 SQIVND (reference sequence). This CDR3 is CASSIESAKNTGELFF. DNA of the CDR3: TGTGCCAGTAGTATCGAGAGCGCCAAGAACACCGGGGAGCTGTTTTTT. The variable domain in full, completed from reference TRBV19 and TRBJ2-2, reads DGGITQSPKYLFRKEGQNVTLSCEQNLNHDAMYWYRQDPGQGLRLIYYSQIVNDFQKGDIAEGYSVSREKKESFPLTVTSAQKNPTAFYLCASSIESAKNTGELFFGEGSRLTVL.

The rearrangement links TRBV28 to TRBJ2-1, with 9 bases lining up with TRBD2. In germline, CDR1 is MDHEN, CDR2 SYDVKM. This CDR3 has 16 amino acids. V dropped 4 bases and J dropped 1; count of bases not matched to a gene: 5. This chain's CDR3 is CASSSASGKSYNEQFF. CDR3 nucleotides: TGTGCCAGCAGTTCCGCTAGCGGGAAATCCTACAATGAGCAGTTCTTC.

CDR3 in DNA: TGTGCCAGCAGTTACTCGGGACAGGCCTTTGGCTACACCTTC. Protein: CASSYSGQAFGYTF. The rearrangement uses TRBV6-5 and TRBJ1-2, with 8 bases identical to TRBD1. Germline CDR1 reads MNHEY; CDR2 reads SVGAGI. V gave up 0 bases and J gave up 7 bases; unmatched junction bases: 4. The CDR3 totals 14 residues.

The genes are TRBV28 and TRBJ1-6, with a tentative D call TRBD1 (5 bases). V was shortened by 6 bases and J by 9 bases, with 12 bases between the two germline ends. The CDR3 has 13 amino acids. Germline CDR1 and CDR2: MDHEN and SYDVKM. Written as DNA, the CDR3 is TGTGCCAGCAGCCAGGGCTGGAGTTCACCCCTCCACTTT. Protein: CASSQGWSSPLHF.

CDR3 sequence (DNA): TGTGCCTGGAGTAAGAGCGGGAGCACAGATACGCAGTATTTT. Translation: CAWSKSGSTDTQYF. V gene TRBV30 combines with J gene TRBJ2-3; maybe TRBD2 (6 bases). The CDR3 length is 14 residues. The germline V gene has CDR1 GTSNPN and CDR2 SVGIG (reference sequence). V was shortened by 2 bases and J by 0 bases, with 9 bases between the two germline ends. Drawing the rest from reference TRBV30 and TRBJ2-3, the complete variable domain is SQTIHQWPATLVQPVGSPLSLECTVEGTSNPNLYWYRQAAGRGLQLLFYSVGIGQISSEVPQNLSASRPQDRQFILSSKKLLLSDSGFYLCAWSKSGSTDTQYFGPGTRLTVL.

This clone was observed a few times. CDR3 region: CASSLGLAGVKNIQYF. Here the CDR3 DNA reads TGTGCCAGCAGCTTAGGACTAGCGGGAGTCAAAAACATTCAGTACTTC. The chain combines TRBV11-2 with TRBJ2-4; the match to TRBD2 covers 12 bases. With 1 base clipped from V and 3 bases from J, the junction kept 1 base outside the gene matches. Germline V gives CDR1 SGHAT, CDR2 FQNNGV. This CDR3 comprises 16 residues.